This T cell receptor (beta chain) was sequenced during a study of cytomegalovirus exposure and HLA in healthy donors. Study-level results: In an earlier analysis, in 620 or so donors, most V segments appeared productive either ~87% or ~30% of the time. A later analysis reportedly found fewer N-insertions in an Asian-associated ancestry cluster than the approximately 730-donor mean. Across all donors, roughly uniform sequencing depth was an assumption of the presence/absence analyses.

A single count supports this clone. Its antigen is currently unknown. Primers included in the PCR were 60 Vbeta and 13 Jbeta primers. Measured with immunoSEQ multiplex PCR; TCRdb has only the in-frame clones, and not every one. This table has some 60,000 clones, 65% to 80% appearing once. The J segment lost 7 bases and the V segment lost 5 bases, leaving 15 bases of the junction unmatched. The CDR3 totals 17 residues. Germline CDR1 reads MNHEY; CDR2 reads SMNVEV (reference sequence). Sequencing used PBMCs. This clonotype originated in a woman younger than 45 in good health and CMV-seronegative. The chain has TRBV27 and TRBJ2-2; 8 nucleotides line up with TRBD2. The CDR3 region has the DNA TGTGCCAGCAGTCGGACTAGCACAACGACCTATGGCGGGGAGCTGTTTTTT. This translates into CASSRTSTTTYGGELFF.